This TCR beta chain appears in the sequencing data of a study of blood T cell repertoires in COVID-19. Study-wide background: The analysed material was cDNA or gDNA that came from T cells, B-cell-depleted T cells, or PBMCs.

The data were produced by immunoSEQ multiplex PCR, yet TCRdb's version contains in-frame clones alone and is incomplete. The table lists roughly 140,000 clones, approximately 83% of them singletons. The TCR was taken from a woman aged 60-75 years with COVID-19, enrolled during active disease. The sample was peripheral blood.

The CDR3 is CASSISLGNTIYF. The CDR3 DNA reads TGTGCCAGTAGTATATCTCTTGGAAACACCATATATTTT. The chain recombines TRBV19 with TRBJ1-3; the D is unclear. Germline loops: CDR1 LNHDA, CDR2 SQIVND (reference sequence). CDR3 length: 13 amino acids. V was shortened by 2 bases and J by 3 bases, with 5 bases between the two germline ends.